The next 10 T cell receptor beta chains were all read from a single sample in a study of T cell repertoires in cytomegalovirus infection. No antigen has been identified for these receptors. TCRdb reprocessed the reads with MiXCR, giving one entry per CDR3 protein. The table lists some 310,000 distinct CDR3 sequences, 25% of them singletons. Sequences were derived from cultured PBMCs, sampled from culture after CMV antigen stimulation. The receptors derive from a human donor in good health (CMV status not recorded). Some clones in this sample may be carry-over from other donors' samples.

Remarks on this clonotype: At one of its ends the junction is not consistent with the germline gene, which may arise from a read error. V usage is TRBV27 and J usage is TRBJ1-1; maybe TRBD1 (5 bases). The CDR3 is made up of 17 amino acids. From germline, CDR1 is MNHEY and CDR2 SMNVEV (reference sequence). For the CDR3, the DNA is TGTGCCAGCAGTTTCCTTGGGCAGGGAAGTTCGGACACTGAAGCTTCCTTT. Its protein product is CASSFLGQGSSDTEASF.

This clonotype was seen more than once but under ten times. The rearrangement links TRBV5-1 to TRBJ1-1; a weak D match, TRBD1 (5 bases). CDR1 and CDR2 (germline): SGHRS, YFSETQ. This CDR3 spans 14 amino acids. The germline V and J ends were trimmed by 0 bases and 11 bases, with 17 bases remaining between them. The CDR3 bases are TGCGCCAGCAGCTTGGGGGGCCCGGGGCAAAGGGCTTTCTTT. Amino acid sequence: CASSLGGPGQRAFF.

In its sample, this clonotype is medium-sized. The CDR3 DNA reads as TGTGCCAGCAGCCAGCATCCCGGAGACTCCTACGAGCAGTACTTC. Residues: CASSQHPGDSYEQYF. The chain couples TRBV7-3 to TRBJ2-7; D is unclear. The ends were cut back, 5 bases at V and 0 bases at J, with 14 bases in the middle. The CDR3 runs 15 residues. CDR1 is SGHTA and CDR2 is FQGTGA in the germline V gene.

This clonotype came up many times. The genes are TRBV6-1 and TRBJ2-1; D gene unclear. CDR1 is MNHNS, CDR2 SASEGT, per germline. V gave up 5 bases and J gave up 2 bases, with 19 bases separating them. CDR3 length: 17 residues. The CDR3 sequence is CASSQWTVSAPYNEQFF. DNA of the CDR3: TGTGCCAGCAGTCAGTGGACGGTGAGTGCGCCCTACAATGAGCAGTTCTTC.

This clonotype was detected only a few times. The V and J genes are TRBV27 and TRBJ2-1; TRBD2 agrees at 9 bases. The CDR3 loop spans 17 amino acids. The junction had 6 bases not matched to a gene; V was cut back by 0 bases and J by 3 bases. Germline CDR1 is MNHEY and CDR2 is SMNVEV (reference sequence). The CDR3 sequence: CASSLSLSGSIYNEQFF. In nucleotides, the CDR3 is TGTGCCAGCAGTTTATCCCTTAGCGGGAGTATCTACAATGAGCAGTTCTTC.

This clonotype was seen a handful of times. The CDR3 nucleotides are TGTGCCAGTAGTGGGAGCGACTTGTCAGGTCAGCCCCAGCATTTT. It codes for CASSGSDLSGQPQHF. The chain is built from TRBV19 and TRBJ1-5; no clear D. From germline, CDR1 is LNHDA and CDR2 SQIVND (reference sequence). The CDR3 sequence is 15 residues long. The V end was cut by 5 bases, the J end by 6 bases, with 17 bases between.

This clonotype was observed a handful of times. This chain connects TRBV12-5 to TRBJ1-1; D uncertain. CDR1 is LGHNT and CDR2 is FRNRAP in the germline V gene. Trimming took off 4 bases at V and 6 bases at J, with 9 bases between the two ends. This CDR3 contains 12 residues. CDR3 nucleotide sequence: TGTGCTAGTGGTTCCACACCTGCTGAAGCTTTCTTT. It is translated as CASGSTPAEAFF.

The V and J genes are TRBV12-3 or TRBV12-4 and TRBJ1-1, with D possibly being TRBD1 (5 bases). The CDR3 length is 14 residues. The ends were cut back, 4 bases at V and 5 bases at J, with 14 bases in the middle. The CDR3 here is CASSSPAGRTEAFF. CDR3 DNA sequence: TGTGCCAGCAGTTCCCCGGCAGGGAGGACTGAAGCTTTCTTT.

This clonotype was recorded at least ten times. This chain uses TRBV5-6 with TRBJ1-1; a possible D gene is TRBD1 (5 bases). CDR3 size: 17 residues. V was shortened by 0 bases and J by 4 bases, with 19 bases between the two germline ends. Germline V gene sequence: CDR1 SGHDT, CDR2 YYEEEE. In nucleotides, the CDR3 is TGTGCCAGCAGCTTGGGGGGACCGTGGGTGGGGGGCACTGAAGCTTTCTTT. It yields the protein CASSLGGPWVGGTEAFF.

The sample holds a few counts of this clonotype. The chain employs TRBV2 and TRBJ1-1; D is undetermined. This CDR3 has 13 residues. CDR1 is SNHLY and CDR2 is FYNNEI in the germline V gene. Trimming cost V 5 bases and J 4 bases, with 11 bases left between them. CDR3 residues: CASSQETSTEAFF. The DNA of the CDR3 is TGTGCCAGCAGTCAGGAGACCTCCACTGAAGCTTTCTTT. Full variable domain (outside the CDR3, taken from reference TRBV2 and TRBJ1-1): EPEVTQTPSHQVTQMGQEVILRCVPISNHLYFYWYRQILGQKVEFLVSFYNNEISEKSEIFDDQFSVERPDGSNFTLKIRSTKLEDSAMYFCASSQETSTEAFFGQGTRLTVV.